The rows below give T cell receptor beta chains drawn from one sample of a study of blood T cell repertoires in COVID-19. Repertoires were generated with immunoSEQ multiplex PCR, while TCRdb's copy carries only in-frame clones and drops some. Among about 74,000 clones listed, roughly 82% were seen once. The specimen was peripheral blood. The origin of the receptors is a human donor in a cohort sampled during active COVID-19. CDR3s include the opening cysteine and the closing phenylalanine or tryptophan. A D gene is named only where the DNA matches it firmly. A row's size may be missing; if present it is once, few, many or a size class.

cdr3_aa: CASSPGLAGKNTGELFF
cdr3_nt: TGTGCCAGCAGCCCGGGACTAGCGGGGAAGAACACCGGGGAGCTGTTTTTT
v_call: TRBV5-4
clone_size: -
d_call: TRBD2
j_call: TRBJ2-2

cdr3_aa: CTWRGGDSYNEQFF
cdr3_nt: TGCACGTGGAGGGGGGGCGACTCCTACAATGAGCAGTTCTTC
v_call: TRBV10-1
clone_size: -
d_call: -
j_call: TRBJ2-1

cdr3_aa: CASSLAGPYEQYF
cdr3_nt: TGTGCCAGCAGCTTGGCTGGGCCCTACGAGCAGTACTTC
v_call: TRBV5-4
clone_size: -
d_call: -
j_call: TRBJ2-7

cdr3_aa: CASSESGQTNEKLFF
cdr3_nt: TGTGCCAGCAGTGAGTCTGGGCAGACTAATGAAAAACTGTTTTTT
v_call: TRBV25-1
clone_size: -
d_call: -
j_call: TRBJ1-4

cdr3_aa: CARPTDFYEQYF
cdr3_nt: TGTGCCAGACCCACGGACTTCTACGAGCAGTACTTC
v_call: TRBV25-1
clone_size: -
d_call: -
j_call: TRBJ2-7

cdr3_aa: CASSRGGLGYDEQFF
cdr3_nt: TGTGCCAGCAGCCGGGGAGGACTAGGCTATGATGAGCAGTTCTTC
v_call: TRBV4-2
clone_size: few
d_call: TRBD2
j_call: TRBJ2-1

cdr3_aa: CASSPHERAEQYF
cdr3_nt: TGTGCCAGCAGCCCCCACGAGAGGGCTGAGCAGTACTTC
v_call: TRBV6-4
clone_size: -
d_call: -
j_call: TRBJ2-7

cdr3_aa: CASKGDTYSYEQYF
cdr3_nt: TGTGCCAGCAAAGGCGACACCTATTCCTACGAGCAGTACTTC
v_call: TRBV2
clone_size: once
d_call: -
j_call: TRBJ2-7

cdr3_aa: CASSVQSDQPQHF
cdr3_nt: TGTGCCAGCTCAGTACAGTCGGATCAGCCCCAGCATTTT
v_call: TRBV18
clone_size: -
d_call: -
j_call: TRBJ1-5

cdr3_aa: CASSSILRQPQHF
cdr3_nt: TGTGCCAGCAGCTCCATCCTTCGGCAGCCCCAGCATTTT
v_call: TRBV7-8
clone_size: once
d_call: -
j_call: TRBJ1-5

cdr3_aa: CASSLAGAMADTQYF
cdr3_nt: TGCGCCAGCAGCTTGGCTGGGGCGATGGCAGATACGCAGTATTTT
v_call: TRBV5-1
clone_size: -
d_call: -
j_call: TRBJ2-3

cdr3_aa: CASSSQGEGTEAFF
cdr3_nt: TGTGCCAGCAGCTCACAGGGGGAGGGCACTGAAGCTTTCTTT
v_call: TRBV14
clone_size: -
d_call: TRBD1
j_call: TRBJ1-1

cdr3_aa: CASSLTSGGWQETQYF
cdr3_nt: TGCGCCAGCAGCTTGACTAGCGGGGGGTGGCAAGAGACCCAGTACTTC
v_call: TRBV5-1
clone_size: -
d_call: TRBD2
j_call: TRBJ2-5

cdr3_aa: CSVANWSLEQYF
cdr3_nt: TGCAGCGTTGCTAATTGGTCTCTCGAGCAGTACTTC
v_call: TRBV29-1
clone_size: -
d_call: -
j_call: TRBJ2-7

cdr3_aa: CASSPGGNTYEQYF
cdr3_nt: TGCGCCAGCAGCCCAGGGGGAAATACCTACGAGCAGTACTTC
v_call: TRBV5-1
clone_size: -
d_call: TRBD1
j_call: TRBJ2-7

cdr3_aa: CASSVGDNQETQYF
cdr3_nt: TGCGCCAGCAGCGTGGGGGACAACCAAGAGACCCAGTACTTC
v_call: TRBV5-1
clone_size: -
d_call: -
j_call: TRBJ2-5

cdr3_aa: CAIIPILGLNQPQHF
cdr3_nt: TGTGCCATCATCCCGATTTTGGGACTTAATCAGCCCCAGCATTTT
v_call: TRBV28
clone_size: -
d_call: -
j_call: TRBJ1-5

cdr3_aa: CASKRVQGSHEQYF
cdr3_nt: TGTGCCAGCAAAAGGGTGCAGGGGTCCCACGAGCAGTACTTC
v_call: TRBV6-5
clone_size: -
d_call: -
j_call: TRBJ2-7

cdr3_aa: CASSFGGLGGEAFF
cdr3_nt: TGTGCCAGCAGCTTCGGGGGTCTCGGTGGTGAAGCTTTCTTT
v_call: TRBV7-3
clone_size: -
d_call: -
j_call: TRBJ1-1

cdr3_aa: CASSLGTLSSYEQYF
cdr3_nt: TGTGCCAGCAGCTTAGGGACACTTAGCTCCTACGAGCAGTACTTC
v_call: TRBV11-1
clone_size: -
d_call: -
j_call: TRBJ2-7

cdr3_aa: CASSPTGANYGYTF
cdr3_nt: TGTGCCAGCAGTCCAACAGGGGCTAACTATGGCTACACCTTC
v_call: TRBV7-2
clone_size: -
d_call: TRBD1
j_call: TRBJ1-2

cdr3_aa: CASSGPDRPNEKLFF
cdr3_nt: TGTGCCAGCAGCGGCCCTGACAGACCTAATGAAAAACTGTTTTTT
v_call: TRBV5-4
clone_size: -
d_call: -
j_call: TRBJ1-4

cdr3_aa: CASRTGVEQPQHF
cdr3_nt: TGTGCCAGCCGGACAGGGGTTGAACAGCCCCAGCATTTT
v_call: TRBV21-1
clone_size: -
d_call: -
j_call: TRBJ1-5

cdr3_aa: CASSQGGAANYGYTF
cdr3_nt: TGTGCCAGCAGCCAAGGGGGCGCAGCAAACTATGGCTACACCTTC
v_call: TRBV4-2
clone_size: once
d_call: -
j_call: TRBJ1-2

cdr3_aa: CASSQAGGNYGYTF
cdr3_nt: TGTGCCAGCAGCCAAGCCGGGGGGAACTATGGCTACACCTTC
v_call: TRBV3-1/TRBV3-2
clone_size: -
d_call: -
j_call: TRBJ1-2

cdr3_aa: CASGLGQGGSPLHF
cdr3_nt: TGTGCTAGTGGTTTGGGGCAGGGAGGTTCACCCCTCCACTTT
v_call: TRBV12-5
clone_size: -
d_call: -
j_call: TRBJ1-6

cdr3_aa: CASSSSPWDRGREQYF
cdr3_nt: TGTGCCAGCAGTTCCTCGCCCTGGGACAGGGGGCGCGAGCAGTACTTC
v_call: TRBV27
clone_size: few
d_call: TRBD1
j_call: TRBJ2-7

cdr3_aa: CASKLNRFGNYGYTF
cdr3_nt: TGTGCCAGCAAATTAAACAGGTTTGGGAACTATGGCTACACCTTC
v_call: TRBV27
clone_size: -
d_call: -
j_call: TRBJ1-2

cdr3_aa: CASSRRQGANQPQHF
cdr3_nt: TGTGCCAGCAGCCGAAGACAGGGGGCCAATCAGCCCCAGCATTTT
v_call: TRBV6-5
clone_size: -
d_call: TRBD1
j_call: TRBJ1-5

cdr3_aa: CATSRQGLCISQPQHF
cdr3_nt: TGTGCCACCAGCAGACAGGGATTATGTATTAGTCAGCCCCAGCATTTT
v_call: TRBV24-1
clone_size: -
d_call: TRBD1
j_call: TRBJ1-5

cdr3_aa: CASSLTQVNTEAFF
cdr3_nt: TGTGCCAGCAGCTTAACACAAGTGAACACTGAAGCTTTCTTT
v_call: TRBV7-3
clone_size: -
d_call: -
j_call: TRBJ1-1

cdr3_aa: CASRRAGDTYEQYF
cdr3_nt: TGTGCCAGCAGACGAGCGGGGGATACCTACGAGCAGTACTTC
v_call: TRBV3-1/TRBV3-2
clone_size: -
d_call: TRBD2
j_call: TRBJ2-7

cdr3_aa: CATSRDRAGGDQPQHF
cdr3_nt: TGTGCCACCAGCAGAGATCGGGCAGGGGGCGATCAGCCCCAGCATTTT
v_call: TRBV15
clone_size: -
d_call: TRBD1
j_call: TRBJ1-5

cdr3_aa: CASSIVRGAGSPLHF
cdr3_nt: TGTGCCAGTAGTATAGTCAGGGGCGCAGGCTCACCCCTCCACTTT
v_call: TRBV19
clone_size: -
d_call: -
j_call: TRBJ1-6

cdr3_aa: CATTGQGVEGYTF
cdr3_nt: TGCGCGACCACCGGTCAGGGGGTGGAGGGCTACACCTTC
v_call: TRBV5-1
clone_size: -
d_call: TRBD1
j_call: TRBJ1-2

cdr3_aa: CASSPPGTDPSTGELFF
cdr3_nt: TGTGCCAGCAGCCCACCTGGGACAGACCCATCTACCGGGGAGCTGTTTTTT
v_call: TRBV5-4
clone_size: -
d_call: TRBD1
j_call: TRBJ2-2

cdr3_aa: CASRRGGGNNEQFF
cdr3_nt: TGTGCCAGCAGGCGCGGGGGGGGGAACAATGAGCAGTTCTTC
v_call: TRBV5-4
clone_size: few
d_call: TRBD2
j_call: TRBJ2-1

cdr3_aa: CASSQIDRGVTEAFF
cdr3_nt: TGTGCCAGCAGCCAAATTGACAGGGGGGTCACTGAAGCTTTCTTT
v_call: TRBV4-2
clone_size: -
d_call: TRBD1
j_call: TRBJ1-1

cdr3_aa: CASSSIEGNYGYTF
cdr3_nt: TGTGCCAGCTCATCAATCGAGGGTAACTATGGCTACACCTTC
v_call: TRBV18
clone_size: -
d_call: -
j_call: TRBJ1-2